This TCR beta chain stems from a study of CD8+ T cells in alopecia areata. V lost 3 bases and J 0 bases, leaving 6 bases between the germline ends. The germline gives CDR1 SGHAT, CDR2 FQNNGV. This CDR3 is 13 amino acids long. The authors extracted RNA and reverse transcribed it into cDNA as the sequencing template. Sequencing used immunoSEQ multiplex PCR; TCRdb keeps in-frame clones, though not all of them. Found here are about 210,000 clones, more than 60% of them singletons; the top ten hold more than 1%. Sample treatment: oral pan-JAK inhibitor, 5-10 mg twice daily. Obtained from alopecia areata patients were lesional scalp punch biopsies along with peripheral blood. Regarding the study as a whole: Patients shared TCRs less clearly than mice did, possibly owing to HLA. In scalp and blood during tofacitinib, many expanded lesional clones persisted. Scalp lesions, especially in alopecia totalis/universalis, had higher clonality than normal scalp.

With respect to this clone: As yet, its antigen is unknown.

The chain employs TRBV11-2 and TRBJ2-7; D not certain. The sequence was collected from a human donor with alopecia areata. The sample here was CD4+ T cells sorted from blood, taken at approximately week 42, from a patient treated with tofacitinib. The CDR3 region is CASSFGFSYEQYF. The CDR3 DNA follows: TGTGCCAGCAGCTTCGGTTTCTCCTACGAGCAGTACTTC.